This T cell receptor (beta chain) was recovered during a study of cytomegalovirus exposure and HLA in healthy donors. General study results and limits: Cytomegalovirus association was listed for 164 TCR beta chains.

Germline-derived CDR1 and CDR2 are MNHEY and SVGAGI. This CDR3 has 14 residues. V was cut by 7 bases and J by 2 bases, with 15 bases left in between. A word on this clone: The antigen remains undetermined.

Vbeta (60) and Jbeta (13) primers were used in the PCR. Generated by immunoSEQ multiplex PCR, the TCRdb table keeps only in-frame clones and is missing some. The sample data list 100,000 to 150,000 clones. The chain uses TRBV6-5 and TRBJ2-7; tentatively, D is TRBD2 (5 bases). Sequenced input: PBMCs. The sequence was obtained from a man younger than 30 in good health and CMV-seronegative. The CDR3 spells CASKGLPETYEQYF. CDR3 bases: TGTGCCAGCAAAGGACTGCCGGAGACCTACGAGCAGTACTTC.